The rows below give T cell receptor beta chains drawn from one sample of a study of shared clonotypes between healthy human individuals. Clones were sequenced by immunoSEQ multiplex PCR, and TCRdb holds only the in-frame ones, with some missing. The table has 1,500,000 or so clones, roughly 95% seen once. Material: naive CD4+ T cells sorted from blood. The receptors were gathered from a man aged 25-40 years in good health. CDR3s include the opening cysteine and the closing phenylalanine or tryptophan. D genes are given only for firm matches. The listing skips clone size in some rows; elsewhere it reads once, few, many or a size class.

d_call	clone_size	v_call	j_call	cdr3_nt	cdr3_aa
TRBD1	-	TRBV14	TRBJ1-1	TGTGCCAGCAGCCCGCCAACAGGGGGTAAGACTGAAGCTTTCTTT	CASSPPTGGKTEAFF
-	-	TRBV29-1	TRBJ2-5	TGCAGCGTTGTGAGGCCACCGAAAGAGACCCAGTACTTC	CSVVRPPKETQYF
TRBD2	-	TRBV5-4	TRBJ2-1	TGTGCCAGCAGCCTGGGTGGGGCTAGCGGCTACAATGAGCAGTTCTTC	CASSLGGASGYNEQFF
-	-	TRBV9	TRBJ2-1	TGTGCCAGCAGCCCCTCAGGAGGTTTGTATGAGCAGTTCTTC	CASSPSGGLYEQFF
TRBD1	-	TRBV7-9	TRBJ2-5	TGTGCCAGCAGCCCGGGACAGGTTGAAGAGACCCAGTACTTC	CASSPGQVEETQYF
-	-	TRBV7-8	TRBJ2-7	TGTGCCAGCAGCGCGACCGGGACGGTAGCGGAGCAGTACTTC	CASSATGTVAEQYF
-	-	TRBV19	TRBJ2-2	TGTGCCAGTAGTATGGGGGTCGACACCGGGGAGCTGTTTTTT	CASSMGVDTGELFF
-	-	TRBV13	TRBJ2-1	TGTGCCAGCAGCTTTTGGTCTAGCAGGCTGGGCAATGAGCAGTTCTTC	CASSFWSSRLGNEQFF
TRBD1	-	TRBV28	TRBJ1-1	TGTGCCACCACAGGGGGCAAGAACACTGAAGCTTTCTTT	CATTGGKNTEAFF
TRBD1	-	TRBV6-5	TRBJ1-5	TGTGCCAGCACTCCGGACAGGGCTAGCAATCAGCCCCAGCATTTT	CASTPDRASNQPQHF
-	once	TRBV30	TRBJ1-3	TGTGCCTGGAGTGAGGTGGGGGCTGGAAACACCATATATTTT	CAWSEVGAGNTIYF
-	-	TRBV11-2	TRBJ2-1	TGTGCCAGCAGCTGGTCCTTAAGCTCCTACAATGAGCAGTTCTTC	CASSWSLSSYNEQFF
-	-	TRBV19	TRBJ2-3	TGTGCCAGTGGGACTGGCCCGGGAACAGATACGCAGTATTTT	CASGTGPGTDTQYF
TRBD2	-	TRBV4-3	TRBJ2-7	TGCGCCAGCAGCCAAGAAGGCCGGGGGGGTTACGAGCAGTACTTC	CASSQEGRGGYEQYF
TRBD2	-	TRBV28	TRBJ2-7	TGTGCCAGCAGTGGACTAGCGGCCGGCGAGCAGTACTTC	CASSGLAAGEQYF
TRBD2	-	TRBV19	TRBJ2-1	TGTGCCAGCACCGGGACTAGCGGGAGGGTGGGCTACAATGAGCAGTTCTTC	CASTGTSGRVGYNEQFF
-	-	TRBV14	TRBJ2-4	TGTGCCAGCAGCCCTAAAAACATTCAGTACTTC	CASSPKNIQYF
-	-	TRBV6-1	TRBJ2-1	TGTGCCGCCGCCCCGGGAATCGGGGAGCAGTTCTTC	CAAAPGIGEQFF
-	-	TRBV15	TRBJ1-2	TGTGCCACCAGCAGAGATAGGATTAACTATGGCTACACCTTC	CATSRDRINYGYTF
TRBD1	-	TRBV29-1	TRBJ2-7	TGCAGCGTGGCAGGGGGCGGCGAGCAGTACTTC	CSVAGGGEQYF
-	-	TRBV6-1	TRBJ2-1	TGTGCCAGCAGGCTCAGTAGCTCCTACAATGAGCAGTTCTTC	CASRLSSSYNEQFF
-	-	TRBV2	TRBJ2-1	TGTGCCAGCAGTGAACCCCCCTTAAGGGCGGGATACAATGAGCAGTTCTTC	CASSEPPLRAGYNEQFF
-	-	TRBV9	TRBJ2-5	TGTGCCAGCAGCGTAGCGGACAGTCCTGGGACCCAGTACTTC	CASSVADSPGTQYF
-	-	TRBV2	TRBJ2-5	TGTGCCAGCAGTAAGAGCGGGCCCAGGGGCGAGACCCAGTACTTC	CASSKSGPRGETQYF
TRBD2	-	TRBV10-1	TRBJ2-3	TGCGCCAGCAGTGGACTAGCGGGAGATAGCACAGATACGCAGTATTTT	CASSGLAGDSTDTQYF
-	-	TRBV2	TRBJ2-7	TGTGTTAGTGCCAGTAGGGTCTACGAGCAGTACTTC	CVSASRVYEQYF
TRBD2	-	TRBV2	TRBJ2-1	TGTGCCAGCAGTGGACTAGCGGGAGCGAATGAGCAGTTCTTC	CASSGLAGANEQFF
TRBD1	-	TRBV6-5	TRBJ2-7	TGTGCCAGCAGCAGGACCGGGACAGGGATCTACGAGCAGTACTTC	CASSRTGTGIYEQYF
-	-	TRBV10-1	TRBJ2-7	TGCGCCAGCAGTGAGTCACGGGGCGAGCAGTACTTC	CASSESRGEQYF
TRBD1	-	TRBV29-1	TRBJ2-7	TGCAGCGCTAACGTCAGGGGGCTCTACGAGCAGTACTTC	CSANVRGLYEQYF
TRBD2	-	TRBV29-1	TRBJ2-3	TGCAGCGCTACGGGGACTAGCGGGAGTCCTACGCAGTATTTT	CSATGTSGSPTQYF
-	-	TRBV28	TRBJ1-2	TGTGCCAGCAGTAGAGCGGGGGCCCTCTACTATGGCTACACCTTC	CASSRAGALYYGYTF
-	-	TRBV7-2	TRBJ2-5	TGTGCCAGCAGCCTCGACTCCCTAGGGACCCAGTACTTC	CASSLDSLGTQYF
-	-	TRBV5-1	TRBJ2-7	TGCGCCAGCAGCGTCCGGGACGGAAGCTCTAAGCAGTACTTC	CASSVRDGSSKQYF
-	once	TRBV30	TRBJ2-5	TGTGCCTGGAGTGTAGTCATGCAAGAGACCCAGTACTTC	CAWSVVMQETQYF
-	-	TRBV30	TRBJ1-3	TGTGCCTGGCGGGGATCTGGAAACACCATATATTTT	CAWRGSGNTIYF
-	-	TRBV19	TRBJ2-3	TGTGCCAGCAAAGAGGGACCAGGAGATACGCAGTATTTT	CASKEGPGDTQYF
TRBD2	-	TRBV16	TRBJ2-1	TGTGCCAGCAGCCAAAGGTTAGGACTAGCGGGCTCCTACAATGAGCAGTTCTTC	CASSQRLGLAGSYNEQFF
TRBD1	-	TRBV27	TRBJ2-7	TGTGCCAGCAGTTTACAATACCGGGACAGGGGGTCCTACGAGCAGTACTTC	CASSLQYRDRGSYEQYF
-	-	TRBV5-1	TRBJ2-2	TGCGCCAGCACCCCCCGCTCTGGCGCGAACACCGGGGAGCTGTTTTTT	CASTPRSGANTGELFF
-	-	TRBV9	TRBJ2-3	TGTGCCAGCAGCGTAGAATCCCGTGGAGATACGCAGTATTTT	CASSVESRGDTQYF
TRBD2	-	TRBV5-4	TRBJ2-3	TGTGCCAGCCATACTAGCGGGGGGACAGATACGCAGTATTTT	CASHTSGGTDTQYF
TRBD2	-	TRBV4-2	TRBJ2-7	TGTGCCAGCAGCCGGCCGGGACTAGCCTACGAGCAGTACTTC	CASSRPGLAYEQYF
-	-	TRBV5-4	TRBJ2-1	TGTGCCAGCAGCCCTCCGGAGCGTAACTCCTACAATGAGCAGTTCTTC	CASSPPERNSYNEQFF
-	-	TRBV2	TRBJ1-5	TGTGCCAGCAGTGGGTTGACAGACGGCAATCAGCCCCAGCATTTT	CASSGLTDGNQPQHF